This T cell receptor beta chain originates from a study of response to subunit inactivated influenza vaccine. Each CDR3 protein is one row after TCRdb ran MiXCR on the RT-PCR reads. The data show about 610,000 distinct CDR3 sequences, 12% to 15% seen once. This clonotype came up a few times. Its antigen is still unknown. Looked up from germline, CDR1 is MNHEY and CDR2 is SMNVEV (reference sequence). V lost 3 bases, J lost 9 bases, and 21 bases lay in between. This CDR3 has 16 residues. Findings and caveats of the study: Each seasonal flu vaccination may recruit only limited new T cells, authors suggested.

This clonotype originated in a man aged 45-60 years who received an inactivated influenza vaccine. The sequencing here drew on PBMCs from blood, taken 11 to 12 days after vaccination. V is TRBV27 and J is TRBJ2-1; possibly TRBD1 or TRBD2 for D (5 bases each). CDR3 sequence (DNA): TGTGCCAGCAGTTTTATTCCAGGGCCCGGGAATGGTGAGCAGTTCTTC. Its translation is CASSFIPGPGNGEQFF.